Presented here are 9 T cell receptor beta chains from one specimen sequenced in a study of blood T cell repertoires in COVID-19. The assay was immunoSEQ multiplex PCR, and TCRdb's table has in-frame clones only and misses some. The sample includes approximately 200,000 clones, around 88% seen only once; the top ten take roughly 1.5%. The specimen was peripheral blood. Receptor source: a man younger than 35 with active or convalescent COVID-19.

The chain has TRBV5-1 and TRBJ2-5; tentative D call: TRBD2 (5 bases). V lost 4 bases and J 5 bases, leaving 24 bases between the germline ends. Germline V gives CDR1 SGHRS, CDR2 YFSETQ. This CDR3 contains 17 residues. The CDR3 region has the DNA TGCGCCAGCAGCCCTCCCCGCCGGGGAAATCGATTTGAGACCCAGTACTTC. This encodes CASSPPRRGNRFETQYF.

The J gene is TRBJ1-1, the V gene TRBV30; D is undetermined. Trimming cost V 0 bases and J 11 bases, with 10 bases left between them. This CDR3 comprises 11 residues. The V gene's germline CDR1 is GTSNPN and CDR2 SVGIG (reference sequence). The CDR3 is CAWSVEVNAFF. Written as DNA, the CDR3 is TGTGCCTGGAGTGTAGAGGTAAATGCTTTCTTT. The variable domain in full, completed from reference TRBV30 and TRBJ1-1, reads SQTIHQWPATLVQPVGSPLSLECTVEGTSNPNLYWYRQAAGRGLQLLFYSVGIGQISSEVPQNLSASRPQDRQFILSSKKLLLSDSGFYLCAWSVEVNAFFGQGTRLTVV.

The table lists this clone with a count of one. V is TRBV19 and J is TRBJ1-5; weak D call: TRBD1 (6 bases). The CDR3 sequence is 15 residues long. The V gene's germline CDR1 is LNHDA and CDR2 SQIVND (reference sequence). Trimming stripped 2 bases from V and 0 bases from J, with 8 bases between. CDR3 in amino acids: CASSIRQDSNQPQHF. DNA of the CDR3: TGTGCCAGTAGTATACGACAGGATAGCAATCAGCCCCAGCATTTT.

The CDR3: CASSWGRTGRGEKLFF. CDR3 sequence (DNA): TGTGCCAGCAGCTGGGGGAGGACAGGGAGGGGTGAAAAACTGTTTTTT. The J gene is TRBJ1-4, the V gene TRBV5-6; 8 bases map to TRBD1. Unmatched junction bases numbered 11, after V lost 3 bases and J lost 7 bases. This CDR3 is built from 16 residues. Germline lookup yields CDR1 SGHDT and CDR2 YYEEEE.

V and J are TRBV7-8 and TRBJ2-7, with TRBD1 as a possible D gene (5 bases). The V gene lost 3 bases and the J gene lost 6 bases, with 9 bases spanning the gap. Germline V lookup: CDR1 SGHVS, CDR2 FQNEAQ. CDR3 size: 12 residues. The CDR3: CASSFQGSEQYF. The CDR3, as DNA: TGTGCCAGCAGCTTCCAGGGAAGCGAGCAGTACTTC.

The V call is TRBV10-3, the J call TRBJ2-1, with 10 bases aligning to TRBD2. The CDR3 runs to 13 residues. Looked up from germline, CDR1 is ENHRY and CDR2 is SYGVKD. Losses at the gene ends were 2 bases for V and 15 bases for J; bases not matched to a gene: 7. This CDR3 is CAISEQREGRRFF. The CDR3 DNA reads TGTGCCATCAGTGAGCAGCGGGAGGGCCGGCGGTTCTTC.

This clone was counted a few times. This sequence joins TRBV4-1 and TRBJ2-2; TRBD2 matches at 12 bases. The germline V gene encodes CDR1 MGHRA and CDR2 YSYEKL. V shed 5 bases, J shed 6 bases, and the junction held 7 bases outside the gene matches. There are 16 residues in the CDR3. CDR3 coding DNA: TGCGCCAGCAGCTTCCCGACTAGCGGGAGTCCCGGGGAGCTGTTTTTT. It yields the protein CASSFPTSGSPGELFF.

The V gene is TRBV9, the J gene TRBJ1-1; a possible D gene is TRBD1 (5 bases). V was shortened by 3 bases and J by 9 bases, with 15 bases between the two germline ends. Germline V gives CDR1 SGDLS, CDR2 YYNGEE. There are 13 residues in the CDR3. DNA for the CDR3: TGTGCCAGCAGCGCCAAACCGGGACTACAAGCTTTCTTT. This codes for CASSAKPGLQAFF.

This chain links TRBV13 with TRBJ2-3; 10 bases agree with TRBD2. The CDR3 is made up of 17 amino acids. CDR1 is PRHDT and CDR2 is FYEKMQ in the germline V gene (reference sequence). V lost 5 bases and J lost 0; bases outside the gene matches: 8. CDR3 nucleotide sequence: TGTGCCAGCAGCCGACATAGCGGGAGGCCCAGCACAGATACGCAGTATTTT. Encoded protein: CASSRHSGRPSTDTQYF.